This T cell receptor beta chain was sequenced during a study of metastatic and nonmetastatic thyroid tumors. Study overall: Comparison of repertoires was carried out across blood and tumor or nodule tissue from malignant and benign thyroid patients.

This clone was found many times. What it recognizes is unknown. MiXCR was used by TCRdb to re-call the PCR reads. The sample gives 70,000 or so clones, around 14% of which show up once; over 6% is in the top ten. Patients had received no treatment of any kind before thyroid surgery. The CDR3 loop spans 14 amino acids. V gave up 2 bases and J gave up 4 bases, with 9 bases separating them. From germline, CDR1 is MDHEN and CDR2 SYDVKM. Study-wide results and caveats: As reported, TCR beta diversity in blood and tumor was significantly higher in malignant thyroid tumors than in benign nodules.

Sequenced input: blood. The V call is TRBV28, the J call TRBJ1-5; possibly TRBD1 for D (6 bases). The receptor's source is a male donor with papillary thyroid cancer or a benign thyroid nodule (not recorded which). Some clones in this sample may be carry-over from other donors' samples. CDR3 nucleotides: TGTGCCAGCAGTTTACTGGGGGCGAATCAGCCCCAGCATTTT. It yields the protein CASSLLGANQPQHF.